Listed here is a single TCR beta chain. The data were obtained in a study of T cells expressing NK-cell markers. TCRdb re-called the 5' RACE reads and catalogs CDR3 proteins one per entry, DNA excluded. The sample is made up of about 460,000 distinct CDR3 sequences, and the top ten hold under 1.5% of it. This CDR3 has 15 amino acids. The germline CDR1 and CDR2 sequences are MNHEY and SMNVEV (reference sequence). The sample consisted of blood T cells: a sorted CD56 or NKG2C T cell subset, CD4+ or CD8+ T cells, or bulk PBMC T cells (not recorded which). This clonotype was sampled from a woman aged 45-59 years in good health. This sequence joins TRBV27 and TRBJ2-1; TCRdb's D call of TRBD1 is untestable without DNA. CDR3 loop: CASRMGQGSYNEQFF.